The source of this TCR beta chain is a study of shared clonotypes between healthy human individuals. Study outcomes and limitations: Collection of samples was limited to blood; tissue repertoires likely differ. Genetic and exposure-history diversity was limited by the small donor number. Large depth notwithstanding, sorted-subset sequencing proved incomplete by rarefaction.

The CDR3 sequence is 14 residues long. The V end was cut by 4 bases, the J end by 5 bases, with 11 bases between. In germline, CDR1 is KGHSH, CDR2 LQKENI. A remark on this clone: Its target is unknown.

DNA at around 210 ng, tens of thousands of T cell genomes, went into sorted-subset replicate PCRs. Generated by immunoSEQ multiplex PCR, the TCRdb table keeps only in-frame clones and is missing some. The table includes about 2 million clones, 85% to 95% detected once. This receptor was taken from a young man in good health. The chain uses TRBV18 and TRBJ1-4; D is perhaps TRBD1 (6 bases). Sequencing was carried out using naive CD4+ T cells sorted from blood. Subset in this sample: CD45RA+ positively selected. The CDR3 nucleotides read TGTGCCAGCTCACGGGGACAAAGGAATGAAAAACTGTTTTTT. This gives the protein CASSRGQRNEKLFF.